The clone carrying this T cell receptor (beta chain) has at least ten counts. Its target is not known. V lost 6 bases and J lost 0, with 6 bases in between. There are 12 residues in the CDR3. The data were taken from a study of T-cell memory formation after mild COVID-19. Study outcomes and limitations: Shrinking CD4+ clones were chiefly CM and EM; CD8+ ones were chiefly EMRA.

TCRdb re-called the 5' RACE reads with MiXCR, one entry per CDR3 protein. Of about 540,000 distinct CDR3 sequences listed, roughly 22% are singletons. The TCR comes from an adult woman who had mild COVID-19 (a few samples of this study predate the infection). Cell type and time point are not known. The sample comprised PBMCs or a T cell subset sorted from them (not recorded which). The genes are TRBV12-3 or TRBV12-4 and TRBJ2-7, with a weak D call TRBD2 (5 bases). The CDR3: CASRGSSYEQYF. The DNA for the CDR3 is TGTGCCAGCAGGGGGAGCTCCTACGAGCAGTACTTC.